Presented here are 30 T cell receptor beta chains from one specimen sequenced in a study of blood T cell repertoires in COVID-19. Repertoires were generated with immunoSEQ multiplex PCR, while TCRdb's copy carries only in-frame clones and drops some. This sample yields about 300,000 clones, of which approximately 88% are seen a single time; 6.9% belongs to the top ten. Source material: peripheral blood. These receptors all come from a woman aged 25 to 39 who had recovered from COVID-19.

The chain carries TRBV28 and TRBJ2-3; 15 bases map to TRBD2. V shed 6 bases and J 4 bases; nucleotides not matched to a gene: 11. CDR3 length: 18 residues. Germline CDR1 and CDR2: MDHEN and SYDVKM. CDR3 region: CASRPGLAGGQIADTQYF. DNA for the CDR3: TGTGCCAGCAGACCCGGACTAGCGGGGGGGCAGATCGCAGATACGCAGTATTTT.

The chain uses TRBV7-9 and TRBJ2-7; 9 bases map to TRBD2. The CDR3 consists of 15 residues. CDR1 is SEHNR and CDR2 is FQNEAQ in the germline V gene (reference sequence). V lost 4 bases, J lost 5 bases, and 9 bases stayed unmatched. CDR3 sequence: CASSSQLAGPHEQYF. The CDR3 DNA reads TGTGCCAGCAGCTCCCAGCTAGCGGGGCCCCACGAGCAGTACTTC.

The J gene is TRBJ2-2, the V gene TRBV5-1; tentative D call: TRBD1 (6 bases). The CDR3 has 20 amino acids. Germline V lookup: CDR1 SGHRS, CDR2 YFSETQ. The V gene lost 5 bases and the J gene lost 1 base, with 27 bases spanning the gap. This CDR3 reads CASRPPSLTGGLENTGELFF. The DNA of the CDR3 is TGCGCCAGCAGACCCCCCTCGCTGACAGGCGGCCTAGAGAACACCGGGGAGCTGTTTTTT.

CDR3 sequence (DNA): TGTGCCAGCAGTTTAACGGGGAATGGCTACGAGCAGTACTTC. Translated: CASSLTGNGYEQYF. V gene TRBV27 combines with J gene TRBJ2-7; tentative D call: TRBD2 (5 bases). With 2 bases removed from V and 3 bases from J, the gap between germline ends came to 11 bases. Germline V gene lookup returns CDR1 MNHEY and CDR2 SMNVEV (reference sequence). This CDR3 region has 14 residues.

This clone showed up just a few times. The chain links TRBV6-4 to TRBJ2-2; 8 bases are a match to TRBD2. The CDR3 contains 15 residues. Trimming cost V 6 bases and J 1 base; bases outside gene matches: 4. Germline V gives CDR1 MRHNA, CDR2 SNTAGT. The CDR3 region is CASSRTSRNTGELFF. For the CDR3, the DNA is TGTGCCAGCAGCCGGACTAGCCGGAACACCGGGGAGCTGTTTTTT.

This chain joins TRBV2 and TRBJ1-4, with D perhaps matching TRBD1 (6 bases). Per germline, CDR1 SNHLY and CDR2 FYNNEI. Trimming stripped 1 base from V and 7 bases from J, with 10 bases between. The CDR3 extends over 14 amino acids. This CDR3 is CASSEDRVGEKLFF. CDR3 nucleotides: TGTGCCAGCAGTGAAGACAGGGTTGGTGAAAAACTGTTTTTT.

Only a few counts were recorded for this clone. V usage is TRBV14 and J usage is TRBJ1-5; 9 nucleotides match TRBD1. The CDR3 runs to 19 residues. V lost 4 bases, J lost 1 base, and 14 bases stayed unmatched. Germline V gives CDR1 SGHDN, CDR2 FVKESK. The CDR3 is CASSPLRRTGAESNQPQHF. CDR3 nucleotides: TGTGCCAGCAGCCCGCTACGGAGGACAGGGGCGGAAAGCAATCAGCCCCAGCATTTT.

This clone was counted a few times. The chain uses TRBV7-2 and TRBJ1-3; D gene uncertain. CDR3 length: 14 amino acids. V was cut by 4 bases and J by 2 bases, with 9 bases left in between. Germline CDR1 SGHTA, CDR2 FQGNSA. CDR3 in amino acids: CASSSRLTGNTIYF. In nucleotides, the CDR3 is TGTGCCAGCAGCTCCAGGCTTACTGGAAACACCATATATTTT.

The V gene is TRBV5-4, the J gene TRBJ1-2; TRBD1 matches at 8 bases. Germline V lookup: CDR1 SGHNT, CDR2 YYREEE (reference sequence). The length of the CDR3 is 15 residues. Germline trimming cut 4 bases from V and 4 bases from J; bases unmatched to any gene: 9. CDR3 sequence reads: CASSPGQDAFYGYTF. The CDR3 nucleotides read TGTGCCAGCAGCCCGGGACAGGATGCGTTCTATGGCTACACCTTC.

The chain links TRBV6-6 to TRBJ1-5, with 12 nucleotides matching TRBD1. CDR3 length: 18 amino acids. CDR1 and CDR2 (germline): MNHNY, SVGAGI (reference sequence). The V and J ends lost 5 bases and 2 bases, in that order; junction bases with no gene match: 10. The CDR3 here is CASSPGTGGRGGNQPQHF. In nucleotides, the CDR3 is TGTGCCAGCAGTCCTGGGACAGGGGGCCGTGGGGGCAATCAGCCCCAGCATTTT.

V is TRBV6-5 and J is TRBJ1-5; possibly TRBD1 for D (5 bases). Germline lookup yields CDR1 MNHEY and CDR2 SVGAGI. The length of the CDR3 is 13 residues. Trimming took off 6 bases at V and 8 bases at J, with 14 bases between the two ends. The CDR3 DNA follows: TGTGCCAGCAGGCATTCCCAGGGAAAGCCCCAGCATTTT. Its protein is CASRHSQGKPQHF.

The chain uses TRBV7-2 and TRBJ2-2, with 8 positions matching TRBD1. CDR1 and CDR2 (germline): SGHTA, FQGNSA. V was pared by 3 bases and J by 7 bases, with 10 bases of the junction left unmatched. The CDR3 spans 16 residues. The CDR3: CASSFRGQVLYGELFF. In DNA form, the CDR3 reads TGTGCCAGCAGCTTTAGGGGACAGGTCCTTTACGGGGAGCTGTTTTTT.

V gene TRBV28 combines with J gene TRBJ1-3; 11 positions agree with TRBD1. V shed 10 bases and J 3 bases; nucleotides not matched to a gene: 8. Germline V gene data show CDR1 as MDHEN and CDR2 as SYDVKM. The CDR3 totals 15 residues. The CDR3 region has the DNA TGTGCCACCCACGGACAGGGGGCTTTTGGAAACACCATATATTTT. Translated: CATHGQGAFGNTIYF.

The chain employs TRBV5-1 and TRBJ1-4; perhaps TRBD1 as D (5 bases). The CDR3 is 17 residues long. Germline V lookup: CDR1 SGHRS, CDR2 YFSETQ. The germline V and J ends were trimmed by 0 bases and 5 bases, with 17 bases remaining between them. The CDR3 DNA reads TGCGCCAGCAGCTTGGTCGGGGGAGGTTTGGGGAATGAAAAACTGTTTTTT. Its protein product is CASSLVGGGLGNEKLFF.

This clone was seen only once. In DNA, the CDR3 is TGCGCCGTACCCAGGGACTCCTACAATGAGCAGTTCTTC. Protein: CAVPRDSYNEQFF. The chain combines TRBV5-1 with TRBJ2-1; TRBD1 might be the D (5 bases). The ends were cut back, 10 bases at V and 0 bases at J, with 11 bases in the middle. Germline lookup yields CDR1 SGHRS and CDR2 YFSETQ. This CDR3 contains 13 residues.

The chain has TRBV6-2 or TRBV6-3 and TRBJ1-1; D call uncertain. Germline CDR1 MNHEY, CDR2 SVGEGT. There are 14 residues in the CDR3. The ends were cut back, 3 bases at V and 1 base at J, with 9 bases in the middle. CDR3 region: CASSYGGENTEAFF. The CDR3, as DNA: TGTGCCAGCAGTTATGGAGGTGAGAACACTGAAGCTTTCTTT.

V usage is TRBV5-1 and J usage is TRBJ2-5, with D possibly TRBD1 on 5 matching bases. Germline V lookup: CDR1 SGHRS, CDR2 YFSETQ. V was cut by 2 bases and J by 5 bases, with 10 bases left in between. CDR3 length: 13 amino acids. CDR3 nucleotide sequence: TGCGCCAGCAGCTTTTTGGCAGGGGAGACCCAGTACTTC. This sequence encodes CASSFLAGETQYF. Looking up the rest from reference TRBV5-1 and TRBJ2-5 gives the full variable domain: KAGVTQTPRYLIKTRGQQVTLSCSPISGHRSVSWYQQTPGQGLQFLFEYFSETQRNKGNFPGRFSGRQFSNSRSEMNVSTLELGDSALYLCASSFLAGETQYFGPGTRLLVL.

The rearrangement joins TRBV28 to TRBJ1-2; D remains ambiguous. The germline V gene has CDR1 MDHEN and CDR2 SYDVKM. The CDR3 covers 12 residues. CDR3 nucleotides: TGTGTCGCGGCGGCAGCTTCCTATGGCTACACCTTC. Protein: CVAAAASYGYTF.

The chain recombines TRBV6-6 with TRBJ2-5; 8 nucleotides agree with TRBD2. V lost 8 bases and J lost 1; bases outside the gene matches: 9. Germline V gene sequence: CDR1 MNHNY, CDR2 SVGAGI (reference sequence). The CDR3 runs 15 residues. CDR3 coding DNA: TGTGCCAGCGGGGGGAAGCGGGGGCCCCAAGAGACCCAGTACTTC. Its protein is CASGGKRGPQETQYF.

The chain combines TRBV28 with TRBJ1-1; tentatively, D is TRBD1 (6 bases). The CDR3 is made up of 13 amino acids. Germline assignment: CDR1 MDHEN and CDR2 SYDVKM. V lost 7 bases and J lost 4, with 13 bases in between. Here the CDR3 DNA reads TGTGCCAGCAATCAGGGGTTTGGCACTGAAGCTTTCTTT. Protein product: CASNQGFGTEAFF.

The chain links TRBV5-4 to TRBJ1-4, with 7 nucleotides matching TRBD1. Germline assignment: CDR1 SGHNT and CDR2 YYREEE (reference sequence). The V gene end was trimmed by 2 bases and the J gene end by 4 bases; junction bases not matched to a gene: 5. This CDR3 is 15 amino acids long. Written as DNA, the CDR3 is TGTGCCAGCAGCTTAACAGGGGCCGTTAATGAAAAACTGTTTTTT. This sequence encodes CASSLTGAVNEKLFF.

This chain joins TRBV6-5 and TRBJ2-3; 8 nucleotides align to TRBD2. The J segment lost 0 bases and the V segment lost 7 bases, leaving 6 bases of the junction unmatched. Germline CDR1 reads MNHEY; CDR2 reads SVGAGI. The CDR3 covers 15 residues. In DNA form, the CDR3 reads TGTGCCAGCATCCAGCTAGCGGGTAGCACAGATACGCAGTATTTT. Its protein is CASIQLAGSTDTQYF.

The rearrangement joins TRBV28 to TRBJ1-2; TRBD1 agrees at 9 bases. V dropped 7 bases and J dropped 5; count of bases not matched to a gene: 5. CDR1 and CDR2 (germline): MDHEN, SYDVKM. The CDR3 totals 13 residues. Written as DNA, the CDR3 is TGTGCCAGCAAAAGGGGACAGGGATATGGCTACACCTTC. Protein: CASKRGQGYGYTF.

The chain uses TRBV18 and TRBJ1-3; 9 bases match TRBD1. CDR1 KGHSH and CDR2 LQKENI come from the germline V gene. The CDR3 extends over 16 amino acids. V shed 3 bases, J shed 0 bases, and the junction held 3 bases outside the gene matches. Written as DNA, the CDR3 is TGTGCCAGCTCACCTACAGGGGGCGTCTCTGGAAACACCATATATTTT. Translation gives CASSPTGGVSGNTIYF. Filled out from reference TRBV18 and TRBJ1-3, the complete variable domain reads NAGVMQNPRHLVRRRGQEARLRCSPMKGHSHVYWYRQLPEEGLKFMVYLQKENIIDESGMPKERFSAEFPKEGPSILRIQQVVRGDSAAYFCASSPTGGVSGNTIYFGEGSWLTVV.

This sequence joins TRBV3-1 (or the pseudogene TRBV3-2) and TRBJ1-2; D might be TRBD1 (5 bases). CDR3 size: 16 residues. V was pared by 2 bases and J by 4 bases, with 17 bases between. The germline V gene encodes CDR1 LGHDT and CDR2 YNNKEL (reference sequence). The CDR3 spells CASSQNAPGIAYGYTF. The CDR3 DNA reads as TGTGCCAGCAGCCAAAACGCTCCAGGGATTGCCTATGGCTACACCTTC.

This clone turned up a few times. The V gene is TRBV7-9, the J gene TRBJ2-7; no reliable D call. The V gene's germline CDR1 is SEHNR and CDR2 FQNEAQ (reference sequence). The V end lost 4 bases, the J end lost 1 base, and 8 bases lay between the germline ends. CDR3 length: 13 amino acids. DNA for the CDR3: TGTGCCAGCAGCTCTGATCGGTCCTACGAGCAGTACTTC. This encodes CASSSDRSYEQYF. Looking up the rest from reference TRBV7-9 and TRBJ2-7 gives the full variable domain: DTGVSQNPRHKITKRGQNVTFRCDPISEHNRLYWYRQTLGQGPEFLTYFQNEAQLEKSRLLSDRFSAERPKGSFSTLEIQRTEQGDSAMYLCASSSDRSYEQYFGPGTRLTVT.

The chain uses TRBV15 and TRBJ2-7; D remains unclear. V shed 0 bases and J shed 1 base, with 7 bases lying between them. Germline values: CDR1 LNHNV, CDR2 YYDKDF (reference sequence). CDR3 length: 14 amino acids. The CDR3 is CATSRDTESYEQYF. In DNA, the CDR3 is TGTGCCACCAGCAGAGATACGGAGTCCTACGAGCAGTACTTC.

J is TRBJ2-7 and V is TRBV6-4; tentatively, D is TRBD1 (5 bases). CDR3 length: 12 amino acids. Trimming left V 7 bases short and J 4 bases short, with 11 bases between. The V gene's germline CDR1 is MRHNA and CDR2 SNTAGT. The CDR3 is CASKKGWYEQYF. The CDR3 coding sequence is TGTGCCAGCAAAAAGGGGTGGTACGAGCAGTACTTC.

The CDR3: CASSLHSGGANEQFF. The CDR3 nucleotides read TGTGCCAGCAGCTTACATAGCGGGGGGGCCAATGAGCAGTTCTTC. This chain uses TRBV7-2 with TRBJ2-1, with 11 bases identical to TRBD2. V shed 2 bases, J shed 6 bases, and the junction held 3 bases outside the gene matches. Germline assignment: CDR1 SGHTA and CDR2 FQGNSA. The CDR3 has 15 amino acids.

This clone showed up just once. The rearrangement uses TRBV7-8 and TRBJ2-1; TRBD2 might be the D (5 bases). V gave up 3 bases and J gave up 0 bases, with 9 bases separating them. The germline gives CDR1 SGHVS, CDR2 FQNEAQ. This CDR3 region has 15 residues. This chain's CDR3 is CASSFLAVSYNEQFF. The DNA for the CDR3 is TGTGCCAGCAGCTTTCTAGCAGTCTCCTACAATGAGCAGTTCTTC.